The clone carrying this TCR beta chain turned up a few times. Its antigen is as yet unknown. This sample was taken from a study of response to subunit inactivated influenza vaccine. Overall study findings and caveats: Authors suggested seasonal influenza vaccinations each recruit few new T cells.

TCRdb ran MiXCR on the RT-PCR reads and lists one entry per CDR3 protein. The sample carries about 520,000 distinct CDR3 sequences, 25% recorded once. J was trimmed by 2 bases and V by 5 bases; bases with no gene match: 10. The CDR3 loop spans 16 amino acids. Germline values: CDR1 MDHEN, CDR2 SYDVKM. The chain links TRBV28 to TRBJ2-7; 9 bases align to TRBD2. This TCR derives from a man between 50 and 59 years old who received an inactivated influenza vaccine. The sample consisted of CD4+ T cells sorted from PBMCs, taken 4 to 6 days after vaccination. The CDR3, as DNA: TGTGCCAGCAGTCCCAGATATAGCGGGAGACCCTACGAGCAGTACTTC. Encoded protein: CASSPRYSGRPYEQYF.